The TCR beta chain under discussion was sequenced for a study of Ad26.COV2.S vaccination and SARS-CoV-2 variants. About the research overall: Among those in the COV1001 Ad26.COV2.S trial arm was the donor.

Assay: immunoSEQ multiplex PCR; the TCRdb copy retains only in-frame clones and omits some. The data contain about 680,000 clones, more than 80% of them singletons. Documented treatment: 15 to 20 received Ad26.COV2.S at low or high dose, single or two shots; a few received placebo; per-sample allocation not given. Sample collection was performed on day 63 after the first vaccine or placebo injection. The donor was a Boston adult aged 18-55 years. This CDR3 is 15 amino acids long. V dropped 0 bases and J dropped 3; count of bases not matched to a gene: 3. CDR1 is SGHNT, CDR2 YYREEE, per germline (reference sequence).

This receptor was taken from a person aged 18-65 years who received the Ad26.COV2.S COVID-19 vaccine or a placebo. The rearrangement joins TRBV5-4 to TRBJ1-5, with 7 bases aligning to TRBD1. The sequenced sample was peripheral blood, obtained in a trial of Ad26.COV2.S vaccine versus placebo. The CDR3: CASSLDGTVNQPQHF. CDR3 coding DNA: TGTGCCAGCAGCTTGGATGGGACAGTCAATCAGCCCCAGCATTTT.